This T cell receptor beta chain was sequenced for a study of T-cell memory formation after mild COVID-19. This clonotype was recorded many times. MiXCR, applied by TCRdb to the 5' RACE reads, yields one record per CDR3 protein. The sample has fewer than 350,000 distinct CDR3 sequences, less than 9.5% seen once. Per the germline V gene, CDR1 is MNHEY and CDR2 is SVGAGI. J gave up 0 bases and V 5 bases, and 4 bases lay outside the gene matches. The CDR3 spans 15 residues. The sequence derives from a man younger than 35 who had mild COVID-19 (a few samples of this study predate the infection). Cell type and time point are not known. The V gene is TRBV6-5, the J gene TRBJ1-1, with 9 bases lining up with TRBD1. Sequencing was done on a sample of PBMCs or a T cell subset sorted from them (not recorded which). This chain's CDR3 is CASSPGTGMNTEAFF. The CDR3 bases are TGTGCCAGCAGTCCGGGGACAGGGATGAACACTGAAGCTTTCTTT.